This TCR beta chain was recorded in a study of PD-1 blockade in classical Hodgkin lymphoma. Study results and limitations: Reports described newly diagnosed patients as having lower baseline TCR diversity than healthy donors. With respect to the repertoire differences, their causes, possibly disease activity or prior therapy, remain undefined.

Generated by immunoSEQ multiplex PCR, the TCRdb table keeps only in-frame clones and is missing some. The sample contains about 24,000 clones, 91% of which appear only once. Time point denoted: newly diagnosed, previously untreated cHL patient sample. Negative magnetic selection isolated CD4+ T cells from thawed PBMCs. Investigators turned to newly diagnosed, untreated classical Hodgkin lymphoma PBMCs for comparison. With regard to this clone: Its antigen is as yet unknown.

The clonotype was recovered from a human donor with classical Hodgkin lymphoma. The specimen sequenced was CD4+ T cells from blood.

The CDR3 region is CASRPRGAGNQPQHF. CDR3 nucleotides: TGTGCCAGCAGACCCCGGGGGGCTGGCAATCAGCCCCAGCATTTT. The chain recombines TRBV6-5 with TRBJ1-5; possible D gene TRBD1, 6 bases. CDR1 and CDR2 (germline): MNHEY, SVGAGI. The germline V and J ends were trimmed by 6 bases and 2 bases, with 14 bases remaining between them. The CDR3 length is 15 residues.